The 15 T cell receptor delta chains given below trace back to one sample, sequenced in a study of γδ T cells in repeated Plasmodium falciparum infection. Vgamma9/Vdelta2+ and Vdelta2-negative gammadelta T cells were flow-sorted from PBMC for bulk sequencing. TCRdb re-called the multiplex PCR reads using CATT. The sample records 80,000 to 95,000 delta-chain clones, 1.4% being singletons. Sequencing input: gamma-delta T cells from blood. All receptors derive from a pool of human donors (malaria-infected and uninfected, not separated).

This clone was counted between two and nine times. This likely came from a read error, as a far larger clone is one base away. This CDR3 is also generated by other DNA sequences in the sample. In DNA form, the CDR3 reads TGCGCCTGTGACACCGTAAAAGCTGGGGGAGGAAAGTACACCGATAAACTCATCTTT. Translated: CACDTVKAGGGKYTDKLIF. This chain uses TRDV2 with TRDJ1; 8 bases align to TRDD3. The J gene was not available in TCRdb and was assigned here by matching the DNA to germline segments. Germline V lookup: CDR1 GEAIGNYY, CDR2 EKD. This CDR3 region has 19 residues.

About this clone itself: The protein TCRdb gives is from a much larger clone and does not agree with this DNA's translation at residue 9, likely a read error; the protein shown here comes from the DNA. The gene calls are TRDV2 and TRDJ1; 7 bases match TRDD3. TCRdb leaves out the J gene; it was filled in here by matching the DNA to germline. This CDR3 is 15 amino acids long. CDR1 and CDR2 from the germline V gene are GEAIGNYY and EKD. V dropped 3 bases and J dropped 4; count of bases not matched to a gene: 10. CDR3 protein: CACDGLGDQDDKLIF. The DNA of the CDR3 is TGTGCCTGTGACGGGTTGGGGGACCAAGACGATAAACTCATCTTT.

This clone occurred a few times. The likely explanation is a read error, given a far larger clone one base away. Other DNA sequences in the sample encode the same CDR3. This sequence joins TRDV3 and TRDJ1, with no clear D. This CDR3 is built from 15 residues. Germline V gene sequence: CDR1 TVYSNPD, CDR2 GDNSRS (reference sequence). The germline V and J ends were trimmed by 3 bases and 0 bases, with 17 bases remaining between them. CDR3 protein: CAFTPSLVYTDKLIF. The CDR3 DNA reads TGTGCCTTCACCCCCTCTCTGGTCTACACCGATAAACTCATCTTT.

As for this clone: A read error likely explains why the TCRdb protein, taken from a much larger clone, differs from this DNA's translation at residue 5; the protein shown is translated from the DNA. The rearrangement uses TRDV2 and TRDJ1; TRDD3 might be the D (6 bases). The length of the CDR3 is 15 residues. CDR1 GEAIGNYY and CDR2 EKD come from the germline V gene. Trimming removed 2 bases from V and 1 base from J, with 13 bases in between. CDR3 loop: CACDNGYHSTDKLIF. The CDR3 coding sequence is TGTGCCTGTGACAATGGATACCATTCCACCGATAAACTCATCTTT.

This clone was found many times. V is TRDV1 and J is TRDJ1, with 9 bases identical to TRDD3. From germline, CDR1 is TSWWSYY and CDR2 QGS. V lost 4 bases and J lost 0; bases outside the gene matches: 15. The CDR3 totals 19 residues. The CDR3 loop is CALGGIVPGWGIYTDKLIF. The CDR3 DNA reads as TGTGCTCTTGGGGGCATTGTTCCTGGCTGGGGGATTTACACCGATAAACTCATCTTT.

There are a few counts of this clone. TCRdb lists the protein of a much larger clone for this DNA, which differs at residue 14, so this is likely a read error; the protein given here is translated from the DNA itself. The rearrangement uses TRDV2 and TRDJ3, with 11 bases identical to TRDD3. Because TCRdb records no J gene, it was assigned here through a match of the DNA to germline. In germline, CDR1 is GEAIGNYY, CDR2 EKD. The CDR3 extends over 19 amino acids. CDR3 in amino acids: CACDTILGDRRWDARQMFF. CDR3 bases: TGTGCCTGTGACACCATACTGGGGGATAGGAGGTGGGACGCCCGACAGATGTTTTTC.

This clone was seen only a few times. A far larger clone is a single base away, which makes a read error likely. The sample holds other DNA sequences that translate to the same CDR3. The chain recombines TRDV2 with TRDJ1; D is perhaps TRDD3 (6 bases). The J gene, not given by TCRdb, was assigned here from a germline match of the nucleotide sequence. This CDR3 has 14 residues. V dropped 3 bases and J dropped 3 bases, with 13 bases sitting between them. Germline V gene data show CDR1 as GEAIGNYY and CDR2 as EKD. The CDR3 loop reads CACDLLGDPDKLIF. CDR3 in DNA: TGTGCCTGTGACCTACTTGGGGATCCCGATAAACTCATCTTT.

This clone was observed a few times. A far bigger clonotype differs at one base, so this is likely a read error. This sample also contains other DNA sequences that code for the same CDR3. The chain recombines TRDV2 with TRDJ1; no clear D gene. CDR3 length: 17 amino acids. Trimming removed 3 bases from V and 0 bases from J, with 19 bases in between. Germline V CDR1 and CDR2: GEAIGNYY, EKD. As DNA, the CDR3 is TGTGCCTGTGACCCTCACCGAGCGCAAAAATACACCGATAAACTCATCTTT. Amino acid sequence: CACDPHRAQKYTDKLIF.

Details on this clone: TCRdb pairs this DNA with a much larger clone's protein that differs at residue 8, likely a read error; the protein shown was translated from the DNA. The CDR3 is CALGSTSSSHRTYTGGYGDKLIF. CDR3 in DNA: TGTGCTCTTGGGTCGACGTCCTCGTCCCACCGGACGTATACTGGGGGATACGGCGATAAACTCATCTTT. The rearrangement links TRDV1 to TRDJ1; TRDD3 agrees at 13 bases. Here the J gene was assigned by germline matching of the DNA, as TCRdb has none. The length of the CDR3 is 23 residues. Per germline, CDR1 TSWWSYY and CDR2 QGS. The V gene end was trimmed by 5 bases and the J gene end by 4 bases; junction bases not matched to a gene: 28.

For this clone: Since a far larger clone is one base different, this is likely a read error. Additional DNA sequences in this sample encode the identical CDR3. The CDR3 DNA sequence: TGTGCTCTTGGGGAACTACGACCAGACTGGGGAATCAAGTACACCGATAAACTCATCTTT. It translates to CALGELRPDWGIKYTDKLIF. The genes are TRDV1 and TRDJ1, with 7 bases lining up with TRDD3. Trimming took 0 bases from V and 0 from J; bases not matched to a gene: 16. Germline V gene lookup returns CDR1 TSWWSYY and CDR2 QGS. The CDR3 has 20 residues.

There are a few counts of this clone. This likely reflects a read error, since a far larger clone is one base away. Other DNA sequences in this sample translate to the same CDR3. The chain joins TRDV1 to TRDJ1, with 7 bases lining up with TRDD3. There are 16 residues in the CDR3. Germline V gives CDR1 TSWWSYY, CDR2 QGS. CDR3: CALGDPYWGYTDKLIF. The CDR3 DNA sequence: TGTGCTCTTGGGGACCCATACTGGGGCTACACCGATAAGCTCATCTTT.

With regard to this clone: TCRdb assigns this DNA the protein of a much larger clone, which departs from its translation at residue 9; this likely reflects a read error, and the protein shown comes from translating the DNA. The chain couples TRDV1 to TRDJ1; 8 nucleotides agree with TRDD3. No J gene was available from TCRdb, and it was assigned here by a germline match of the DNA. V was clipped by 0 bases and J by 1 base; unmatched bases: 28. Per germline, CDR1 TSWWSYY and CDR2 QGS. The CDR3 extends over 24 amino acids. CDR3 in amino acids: CALGELRVLTWAGWGYRLTDKLIF. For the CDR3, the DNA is TGTGCTCTTGGGGAACTTAGAGTCCTCACCTGGGCAGGATGGGGATACAGGCTCACCGATAAACTCATCTTT.

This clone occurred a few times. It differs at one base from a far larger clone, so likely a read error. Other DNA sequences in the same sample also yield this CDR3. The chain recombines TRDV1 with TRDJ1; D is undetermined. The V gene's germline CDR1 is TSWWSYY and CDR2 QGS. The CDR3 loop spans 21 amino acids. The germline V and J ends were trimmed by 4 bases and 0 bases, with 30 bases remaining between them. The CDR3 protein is CALGGPRSLSSSCLYTDKLIF. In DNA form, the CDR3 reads TGTGCTCTTGGGGGCCCTCGTTCCCTTTCATCCAGTTGCCTGTACACCGATAAACTCATCTTT.

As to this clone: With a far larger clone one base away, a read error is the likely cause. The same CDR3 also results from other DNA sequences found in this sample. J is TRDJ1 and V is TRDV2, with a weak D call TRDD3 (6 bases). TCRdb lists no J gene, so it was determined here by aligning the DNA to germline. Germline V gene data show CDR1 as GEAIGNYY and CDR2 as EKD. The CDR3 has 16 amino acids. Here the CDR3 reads CAWEGWGSNYTDKLIF. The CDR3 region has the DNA TGCGCCTGGGAAGGTTGGGGATCCAACTACACCGATAAACTCATCTTT.

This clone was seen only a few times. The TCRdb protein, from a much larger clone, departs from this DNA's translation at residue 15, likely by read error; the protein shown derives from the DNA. The CDR3 DNA reads TGTGCCTGTGACACCGTGGCGCTGGGACTAGGTTACACCGATGAACTCATCTTT. The encoded protein is CACDTVALGLGYTDELIF. The chain has TRDV2 and TRDJ1, with a tentative D call TRDD3 (5 bases). The J gene, not given by TCRdb, was assigned here from a germline match of the nucleotide sequence. The CDR3 totals 18 residues. Germline CDR1 is GEAIGNYY and CDR2 is EKD.